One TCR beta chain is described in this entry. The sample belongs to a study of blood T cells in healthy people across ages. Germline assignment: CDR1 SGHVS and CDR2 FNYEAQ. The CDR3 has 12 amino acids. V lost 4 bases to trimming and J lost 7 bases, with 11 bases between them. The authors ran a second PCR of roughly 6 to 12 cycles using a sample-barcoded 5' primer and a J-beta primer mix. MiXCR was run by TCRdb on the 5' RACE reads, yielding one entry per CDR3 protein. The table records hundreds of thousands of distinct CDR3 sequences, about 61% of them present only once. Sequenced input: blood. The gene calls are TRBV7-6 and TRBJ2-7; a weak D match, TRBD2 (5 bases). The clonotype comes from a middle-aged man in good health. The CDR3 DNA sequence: TGTGCCAGCAGCTCAGACCCGGGGGAGCAGTACTTC. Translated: CASSSDPGEQYF. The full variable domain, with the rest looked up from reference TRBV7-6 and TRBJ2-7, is GAGVSQSPRYKVTKRGQDVALRCDPISGHVSLYWYRQALGQGPEFLTYFNYEAQQDKSGLPNDRFSAERPEGSISTLTIQRTEQRDSAMYRCASSSDPGEQYFGPGTRLTVT.